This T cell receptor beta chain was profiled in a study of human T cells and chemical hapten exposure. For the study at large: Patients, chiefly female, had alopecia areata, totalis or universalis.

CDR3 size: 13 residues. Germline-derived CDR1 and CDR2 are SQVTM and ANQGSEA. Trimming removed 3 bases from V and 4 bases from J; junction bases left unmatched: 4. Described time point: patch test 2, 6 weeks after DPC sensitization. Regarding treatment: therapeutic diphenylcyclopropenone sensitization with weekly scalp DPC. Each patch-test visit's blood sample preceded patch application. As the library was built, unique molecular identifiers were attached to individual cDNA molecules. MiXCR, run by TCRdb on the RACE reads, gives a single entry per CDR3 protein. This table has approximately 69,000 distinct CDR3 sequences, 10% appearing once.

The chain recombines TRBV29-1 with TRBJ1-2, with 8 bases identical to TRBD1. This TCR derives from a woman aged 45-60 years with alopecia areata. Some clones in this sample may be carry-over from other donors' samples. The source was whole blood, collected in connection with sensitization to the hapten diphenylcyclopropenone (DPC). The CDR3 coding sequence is TGCAGCGTTGATGACAGGGGCGGCTATGGCTACACCTTC. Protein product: CSVDDRGGYGYTF.